This T cell receptor (beta chain) was observed in a study of radiotherapy plus CTLA-4 blockade in lung cancer. Whole-study results and caveats: There was expansion of tumor-derived TCR clones in blood after radiotherapy plus ipilimumab.

On this clone: Its antigen is still unknown.

This table comes from immunoSEQ multiplex PCR, and its TCRdb copy is limited to in-frame clones, with some not included. The data contain 85,000 to 100,000 clones, roughly 78% of them singletons. Germline V gene data show CDR1 as LNHNV and CDR2 as YYDKDF (reference sequence). V trimming: 6 bases; J trimming: 5 bases; junction bases outside the gene matches: 12. There are 16 residues in the CDR3. Sequencing was performed on peripheral blood, taken from a patient treated with radiotherapy plus ipilimumab. The sequence derives from a human donor with non-small cell lung cancer that progressed on radiotherapy plus ipilimumab. This chain uses TRBV15 with TRBJ2-1; 8 bases line up with TRBD1. CDR3 in DNA: TGTGCCACCAGGTATGCCTTCGGACAGGGAAACAATGAGCAGTTCTTC. Residues: CATRYAFGQGNNEQFF.